This T cell receptor (beta chain) was profiled in a study of blood T cell repertoires in COVID-19. In the study overall: PBMCs, B-cell-depleted T cells, or T cells were the source of the cDNA or gDNA that made up the material.

Trimming took 3 bases from V and 14 from J; bases not matched to a gene: 10. The CDR3 is 14 amino acids. Germline loops: CDR1 SGDLS, CDR2 YYNGEE. Sequencing was performed with immunoSEQ multiplex PCR; in TCRdb, only in-frame clones are kept and a portion is missing. The sample holds around 150,000 clones, 75% to 90% seen once. The sequencing sample was made of peripheral blood. This rearrangement joins TRBV9 to TRBJ1-6, with 8 bases identical to TRBD1. The TCR originated in a woman aged 55-69 years with active or convalescent COVID-19. This chain's CDR3 is CASSGDRGGGTLHF. The CDR3, as DNA: TGTGCCAGCAGCGGAGACAGGGGTGGCGGGACCCTCCACTTT. Together with reference TRBV9 and TRBJ1-6, the CDR3 gives the full variable domain: DSGVTQTPKHLITATGQRVTLRCSPRSGDLSVYWYQQSLDQGLQFLIQYYNGEERAKGNILERFSAQQFPDLHSELNLSSLELGDSALYFCASSGDRGGGTLHFGNGTRLTVT.